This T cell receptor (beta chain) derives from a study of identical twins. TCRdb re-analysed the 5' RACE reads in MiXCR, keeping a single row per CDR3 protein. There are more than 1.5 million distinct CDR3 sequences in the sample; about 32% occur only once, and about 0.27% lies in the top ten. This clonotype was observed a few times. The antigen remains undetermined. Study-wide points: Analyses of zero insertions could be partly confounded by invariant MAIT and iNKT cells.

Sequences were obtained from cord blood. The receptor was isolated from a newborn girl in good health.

The CDR3 DNA reads as TGCAGTGCTGCTAGGGGGATTGGCTACACCTTC. It is translated as CSAARGIGYTF. The chain recombines TRBV20-1 with TRBJ1-2; maybe TRBD1 (6 bases). Trimming stripped 5 bases from V and 7 bases from J, with 11 bases between. The germline V gene has CDR1 DFQATT and CDR2 SNEGSKA (reference sequence). The CDR3 runs to 11 residues.